This T cell receptor (beta chain) derives from a study of regulatory T cells in long-lasting Graves disease. The length of the CDR3 is 15 residues. The J segment lost 6 bases and the V segment lost 5 bases, leaving 5 bases of the junction unmatched. Study-wide results and limits: New patients shared fewer public clonotypes (approximately 1,000) than persistent patients did (around 2,900). Persistent disease preferred TRBV28, TRBJ1-2 and TRBJ2-5.

With iRepertoire HTBI primers and Arm-PCR of CDR3 regions, TCR beta libraries were built. From the multiplex PCR reads, TCRdb called clonotypes with MiXCR, one entry per CDR3 protein. This sample carries over 400,000 distinct CDR3 sequences, roughly 15% of them seen once, and the ten largest clones take roughly a sixth. This clonotype was recorded many times. What it recognizes is unknown. Time point here: newly diagnosed GD, antithyroid drugs for less than 3 months. Extracted RNA from PBMCs served as the source of the TCR library. These same records also appear under a second study, on T cells in Graves' hyperthyroidism and ophthalmopathy. This second report adds: A 13 V-J signature model discriminated ophthalmopathy versus stable hyperthyroidism.

The genes are TRBV12-3 or TRBV12-4 and TRBJ2-7; 15 bases agree with TRBD2. The sample was peripheral blood mononuclear cells (PBMCs), taken at new diagnosis, from a patient treated with antithyroid drugs. The origin of this receptor is a woman aged 50 to 60 with Graves disease. CDR3 in amino acids: CASSTGLAGGAEQYF. CDR3 coding DNA: TGTGCCAGCAGTACGGGACTAGCGGGAGGAGCCGAGCAGTACTTC.